Below are 2 T cell receptor beta chains sequenced from a single sample in a study of blood T cell repertoires in COVID-19. Using immunoSEQ multiplex PCR, the repertoire was profiled, and TCRdb retains in-frame clones only, with some absent. The top ten clones hold 8.5% to 12% of a sample with 250,000 to 350,000 clones, more than 75% of them seen once. The sequencing sample was made of PBMCs or T cells enriched from blood (not recorded which). These receptors were taken from a woman aged 18-29 years who had recovered from COVID-19.

This clone came up many times. The chain carries TRBV5-6 and TRBJ2-2, with D maybe TRBD2 (6 bases). V was trimmed by 2 bases and J by 4 bases, leaving 9 bases between them. The CDR3 totals 14 residues. Per the germline V gene, CDR1 is SGHDT and CDR2 is YYEEEE. The DNA of the CDR3 is TGTGCCAGCAGCTTCGGGGGTATCACCGGGGAGCTGTTTTTT. Translating gives CASSFGGITGELFF.

V usage is TRBV29-1 and J usage is TRBJ1-2; the D is unclear. Germline V lookup: CDR1 SQVTM, CDR2 ANQGSEA. Trimming shortened V by 6 bases and J by 7 bases, and 15 bases separated the two germline ends. The CDR3 is made up of 12 amino acids. CDR3 region: CSVIGKRGGYTF. DNA of the CDR3: TGCAGCGTGATCGGGAAGCGGGGTGGCTACACCTTC.